This paragraph reports one T cell receptor beta chain. This record belongs to a study of cytomegalovirus exposure and HLA in healthy donors. With 60 Vbeta and 13 Jbeta primers, the PCR was carried out. Generated by immunoSEQ multiplex PCR, the TCRdb table keeps only in-frame clones and is missing some. Of 65,000 to 90,000 clones in the sample, 76% were seen once. Germline V gene data show CDR1 as SGHNT and CDR2 as YENEEA. CDR3 length equals 13 residues. J lost 4 bases, V lost 5 bases, and 4 bases had no gene match. V gene TRBV11-3 combines with J gene TRBJ1-1; 7 nucleotides line up with TRBD1. The source material was PBMCs. The clonotype comes from a man aged 35-49 years in good health and CMV-seronegative. CDR3 sequence (DNA): TGTGCCAGCAGCACTAACAGGGGCACTGAAGCTTTCTTT. The encoded protein is CASSTNRGTEAFF.